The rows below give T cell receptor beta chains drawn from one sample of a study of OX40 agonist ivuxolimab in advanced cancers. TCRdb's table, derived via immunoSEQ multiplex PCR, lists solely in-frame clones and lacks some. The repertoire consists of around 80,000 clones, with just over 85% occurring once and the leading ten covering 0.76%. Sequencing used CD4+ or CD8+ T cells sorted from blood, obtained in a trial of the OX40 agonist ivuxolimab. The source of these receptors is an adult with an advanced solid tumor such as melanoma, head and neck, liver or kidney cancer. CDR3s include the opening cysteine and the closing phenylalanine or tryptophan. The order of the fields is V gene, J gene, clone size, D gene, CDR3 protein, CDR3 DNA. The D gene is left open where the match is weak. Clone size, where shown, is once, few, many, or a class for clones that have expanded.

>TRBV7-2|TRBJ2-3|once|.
CARTEINTDTQYF
TGTGCCAGGACAGAAATTAACACAGATACGCAGTATTTT
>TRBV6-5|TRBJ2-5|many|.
CASSYSRQETQYF
TGTGCCAGCAGTTACTCGAGACAAGAGACCCAGTACTTC
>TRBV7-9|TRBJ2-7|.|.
CASSLYGFTGQYF
TGTGCCAGCAGCTTATACGGTTTCACGGGGCAGTACTTC
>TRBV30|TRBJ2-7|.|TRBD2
CAWSAASGISKQYF
TGTGCCTGGAGTGCTGCTAGCGGGATCTCGAAGCAGTACTTC
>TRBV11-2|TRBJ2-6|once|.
CASSSRGSGANVLTF
TGTGCCAGCAGCTCCCGGGGCTCTGGGGCCAACGTCCTGACTTTC
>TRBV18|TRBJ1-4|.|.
CASSPLGGTFSTNEKLFF
TGTGCCAGCTCTCCCCTTGGAGGTACCTTCTCAACTAATGAAAAACTGTTTTTT
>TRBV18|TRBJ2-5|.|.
CASSPPTGPQETQYF
TGTGCCAGCTCACCACCTACAGGCCCCCAAGAGACCCAGTACTTC
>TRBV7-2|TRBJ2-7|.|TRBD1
CASRTGGQGLYEQYF
TGTGCCAGCAGGACTGGCGGACAGGGGTTGTACGAGCAGTACTTC
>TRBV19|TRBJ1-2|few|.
CASSIEGVEYGYTF
TGTGCCAGTAGTATAGAGGGGGTGGAGTATGGCTACACCTTC
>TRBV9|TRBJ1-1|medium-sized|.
CASSVDWNTEAFF
TGTGCCAGCAGCGTAGACTGGAACACTGAAGCTTTCTTT
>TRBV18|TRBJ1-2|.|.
CASSLRRSDGYTF
TGTGCCAGCTCGCTCCGACGCTCAGACGGCTACACCTTC
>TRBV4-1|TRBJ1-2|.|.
CASSQDWGRGYTF
TGCGCCAGCAGCCAAGACTGGGGGCGCGGCTACACCTTC
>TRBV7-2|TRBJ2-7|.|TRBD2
CASSSPRLAGREQYF
TGTGCCAGCAGCTCTCCTCGGCTAGCGGGACGCGAGCAGTACTTC
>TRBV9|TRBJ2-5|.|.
CASSVADWETQYF
TGTGCCAGCAGCGTAGCAGATTGGGAGACCCAGTACTTC
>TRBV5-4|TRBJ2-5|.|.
CASSLSLGGGETQYF
TGTGCCAGCAGCTTGTCCCTCGGCGGCGGGGAGACCCAGTACTTC
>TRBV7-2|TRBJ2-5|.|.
CASSFSASSGETQYF
TGTGCCAGCAGCTTTTCAGCGTCCTCGGGAGAGACCCAGTACTTC
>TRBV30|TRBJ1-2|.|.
CAQRTDGYGYTF
TGTGCCCAACGGACAGATGGCTATGGCTACACCTTC
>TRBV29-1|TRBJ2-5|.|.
CSVIRRNRQETQYF
TGCAGCGTAATCCGCCGGAACAGACAAGAGACCCAGTACTTC
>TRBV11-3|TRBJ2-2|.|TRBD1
CASSQGQGSTGELFF
TGTGCCAGCAGCCAAGGACAGGGTAGCACCGGGGAGCTGTTTTTT
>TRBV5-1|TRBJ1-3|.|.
CASSLTVGNTIYF
TGCGCCAGCAGCTTGACAGTCGGAAACACCATATATTTT
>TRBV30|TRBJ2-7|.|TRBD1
CAWSPDRDYEQYF
TGTGCCTGGAGTCCCGACAGGGACTACGAGCAGTACTTC
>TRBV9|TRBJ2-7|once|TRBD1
CASSVDWDSIYEQYF
TGTGCCAGCAGCGTAGACTGGGACAGTATTTACGAGCAGTACTTC
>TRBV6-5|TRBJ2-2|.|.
CASSYSRTMNTGELFF
TGTGCCAGCAGTTACTCAAGGACAATGAACACCGGGGAGCTGTTTTTT
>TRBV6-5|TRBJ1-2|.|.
CASSYSQGIGYTF
TGTGCCAGCAGTTACTCACAGGGTATCGGCTACACCTTC
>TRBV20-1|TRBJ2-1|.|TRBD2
CSASGRNEQFF
TGCAGTGCTAGCGGGAGGAATGAGCAGTTCTTC
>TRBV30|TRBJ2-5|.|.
CAWSWGEATQYF
TGTGCCTGGAGTTGGGGGGAGGCGACCCAGTACTTC
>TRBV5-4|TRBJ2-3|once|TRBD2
CASSREGLSTDTQYF
TGTGCCAGCAGCAGGGAGGGACTGAGCACAGATACGCAGTATTTT
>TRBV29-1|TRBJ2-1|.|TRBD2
CSVCHSGRALDEQFF
TGCAGCGTTTGCCATAGCGGGAGGGCCTTGGATGAGCAGTTCTTC
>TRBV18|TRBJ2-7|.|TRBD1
CASSAGTGGYEQYF
TGTGCCAGCTCGGCCGGGACAGGGGGTTACGAGCAGTACTTC
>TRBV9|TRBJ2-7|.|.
CASSSRELSRGVYEQYF
TGTGCCAGCAGCTCCCGGGAGCTCTCTAGAGGGGTCTACGAGCAGTACTTC
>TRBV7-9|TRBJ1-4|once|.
CASSLRGEDEKLFF
TGTGCCAGCAGCTTAAGAGGGGAGGATGAAAAACTGTTTTTT
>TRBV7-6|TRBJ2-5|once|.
CASSPSQETQYF
TGTGCCAGCAGCCCTAGCCAAGAGACCCAGTACTTC
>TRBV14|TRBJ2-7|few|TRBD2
CASSPSPSGYYEQYF
TGTGCCAGCAGCCCCTCCCCTAGCGGCTACTACGAGCAGTACTTC
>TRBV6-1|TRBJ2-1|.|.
CASSERKWGYEQFF
TGTGCCAGCAGTGAACGAAAATGGGGGTATGAGCAGTTCTTC
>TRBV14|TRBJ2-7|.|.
CASSQDWGGRASSYEQYF
TGTGCCAGCAGCCAAGATTGGGGCGGACGGGCGAGCTCCTACGAGCAGTACTTC
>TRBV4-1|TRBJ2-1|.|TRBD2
CASSPDGGGPHNEQFF
TGCGCCAGCAGCCCTGATGGGGGAGGGCCTCACAATGAGCAGTTCTTC
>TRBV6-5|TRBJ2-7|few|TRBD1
CASSRSRDRGYEQYF
TGTGCCAGCAGCCGAAGCCGGGACAGGGGGTACGAGCAGTACTTC
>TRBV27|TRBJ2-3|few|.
CASSSLSGSTDTQYF
TGTGCCAGCAGCTCCCTGAGCGGAAGCACAGATACGCAGTATTTT
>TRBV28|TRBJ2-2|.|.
CASRVSRVGGELFF
TGTGCCAGCAGGGTATCGCGGGTCGGCGGGGAGCTGTTTTTT
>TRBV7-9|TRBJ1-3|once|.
CASSLASSGNTIYF
TGTGCCAGCAGCTTGGCGAGCTCTGGAAACACCATATATTTT
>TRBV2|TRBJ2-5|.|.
CASSVQPETQYF
TGTGCCAGCAGCGTACAACCCGAGACCCAGTACTTC
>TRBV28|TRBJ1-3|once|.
CASSSNFFSGNTIYF
TGTGCCAGCAGTTCCAATTTCTTCTCTGGAAACACCATATATTTT
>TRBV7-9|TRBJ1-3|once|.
CASSPGSGSTSGNTIYF
TGTGCCAGCAGCCCAGGAAGCGGTAGTACCTCTGGAAACACCATATATTTT
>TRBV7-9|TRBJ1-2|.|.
CASSLGMNYGYTF
TGTGCCAGCAGCTTGGGTATGAACTATGGCTACACCTTC
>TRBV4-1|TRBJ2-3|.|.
CASSQSEDTDTQYF
TGCGCCAGCAGCCAGAGCGAGGACACAGATACGCAGTATTTT
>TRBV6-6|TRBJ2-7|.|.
CATQRGGNEQYF
TGTGCCACACAGAGGGGCGGGAACGAGCAGTACTTC
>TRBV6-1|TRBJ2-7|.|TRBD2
CASRLGTSEYEQYF
TGTGCCAGCAGACTAGGGACTAGCGAATACGAGCAGTACTTC
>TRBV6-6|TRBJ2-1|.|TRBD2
CASRSGSWFFNEQFF
TGTGCCAGCAGAAGCGGGAGTTGGTTTTTTAATGAGCAGTTCTTC
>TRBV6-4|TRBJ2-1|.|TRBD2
CASSRTRDGEQFF
TGTGCCAGCAGTAGGACTAGGGACGGTGAGCAGTTCTTC
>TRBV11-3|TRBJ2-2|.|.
CASSLGRRSGELFF
TGTGCCAGCAGCTTAGGCCGCAGGTCCGGGGAGCTGTTTTTT
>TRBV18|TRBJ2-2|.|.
CASSENTGELFF
TGTGCCAGCTCAGAGAACACCGGGGAGCTGTTTTTT
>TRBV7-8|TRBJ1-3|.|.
CASSSSAARSGNTIYF
TGTGCCAGCAGCTCCTCAGCAGCACGCTCTGGAAACACCATATATTTT
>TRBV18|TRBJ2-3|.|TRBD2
CASSLPGLAVHTQYF
TGTGCCAGCTCCCTACCGGGACTAGCGGTTCATACGCAGTATTTT
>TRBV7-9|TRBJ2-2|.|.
CASSHGQGGTGELFF
TGTGCCAGCAGCCACGGCCAGGGAGGTACCGGGGAGCTGTTTTTT
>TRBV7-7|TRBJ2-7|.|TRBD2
CASSPGPGSAGGPYEQYF
TGTGCTAGCAGCCCAGGACCAGGGTCAGCGGGAGGCCCCTACGAGCAGTACTTC